This T cell receptor beta chain was documented in a study of beta chain features in type 1 diabetes. Overall study findings and caveats: Reads derived from cDNA could over-represent cells showing high TCR expression.

This CDR3 has 11 amino acids. The germline gives CDR1 SGHTS, CDR2 YDEGEE. V was shortened by 7 bases and J by 10 bases, with 12 bases between the two germline ends. As every portion of the isolated RNA was reverse transcribed, the sequencing read expressed TCRB transcripts. Sequencing used immunoSEQ multiplex PCR; TCRdb keeps in-frame clones, though not all of them. The sample has under 400,000 clones, 14% seen once. Points on this clone: As yet, its antigen is unknown.

The V call is TRBV5-8, the J call TRBJ2-1; D call uncertain. Material for sequencing was central memory CD4+ T cells from blood. The sequence was collected from a man aged 30 to 39 in good health. CDR3 sequence: CASPTVGEQFF. The CDR3 DNA reads TGTGCCAGCCCTACGGTTGGGGAGCAGTTCTTC.